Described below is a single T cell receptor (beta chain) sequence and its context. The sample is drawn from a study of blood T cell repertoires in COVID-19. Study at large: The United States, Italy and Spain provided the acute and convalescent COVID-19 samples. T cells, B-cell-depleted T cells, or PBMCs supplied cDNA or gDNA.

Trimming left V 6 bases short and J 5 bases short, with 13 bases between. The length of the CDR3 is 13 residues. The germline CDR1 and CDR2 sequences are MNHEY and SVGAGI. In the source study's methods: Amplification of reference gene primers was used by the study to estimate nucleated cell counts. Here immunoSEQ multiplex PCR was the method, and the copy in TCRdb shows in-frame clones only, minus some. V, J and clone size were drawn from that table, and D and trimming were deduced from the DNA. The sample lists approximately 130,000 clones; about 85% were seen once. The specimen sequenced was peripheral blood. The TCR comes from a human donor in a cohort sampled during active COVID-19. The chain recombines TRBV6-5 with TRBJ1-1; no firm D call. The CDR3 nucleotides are TGTGCCAGCAGCCGATCGCAGGTAACTGAAGCTTTCTTT. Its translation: CASSRSQVTEAFF.